This section outlines one T cell receptor (beta chain) sequence together with its context. What it binds is unknown. This specimen comes from a study of beta chain features in type 1 diabetes. Overall study findings and caveats: Among type 1 diabetes patients, VDJ junctions had fewer insertions and more deletions. With patients and controls alike, PCR might favor shorter templates to an equal degree.

Expressed TCRB transcripts got sequenced, as all isolated RNA was reverse transcribed. Assay: immunoSEQ multiplex PCR; the TCRdb copy retains only in-frame clones and omits some. The sample has about 270,000 clones; less than 15% are singletons. The junction had 10 bases not matched to a gene; V was cut back by 7 bases and J by 3 bases. The CDR3 runs 17 residues. In germline, CDR1 is MNHEY, CDR2 SMNVEV (reference sequence). CD45RO/CCR7/CD25/CD127/CD95/CD27 sorting isolated CD4+ naive, central memory, regulatory and stem cell-like memory cells. J is TRBJ2-1 and V is TRBV27; 12 bases match TRBD2. Sequenced: naive CD4+ T cells from blood. The TCR comes from a woman aged 40-49 years in good health. The CDR3 is CASNMMPLAGGYNEQFF. CDR3 coding DNA: TGTGCCAGCAACATGATGCCACTAGCGGGGGGCTACAATGAGCAGTTCTTC.